This TCR beta chain was identified in a study of Ad26.COV2.S vaccination and SARS-CoV-2 variants (dated by TCRdb to about 2021). Study-level background: Vaccine-arm donors came from COV1001, a multicentre, randomized, double-blind, placebo-controlled phase I-IIa trial of Ad26.COV2.S in healthy adults. A total of approximately 30 samples were included in the TCR-sequenced set, comprising 19 Ad26.COV2.S vaccine recipients, 5 placebo recipients and 8 SARS-CoV-2 convalescent individuals. Trial participants were randomized into five groups of five, in which low-dose or high-dose Ad26.COV2.S was given once or twice, or placebo was given on both occasions. Investigators did not know the trial group allocation while performing experiments and assessing outcomes. Sequencing of the TCRbeta repertoire served to evaluate the specificity and breadth of SARS-CoV-2-reactive T cell receptors following Ad26.COV2.S vaccination. Dosing of Ad26.COV2.S was intramuscular, at either 5x10^10 or 1x10^11 viral particles, delivered as one shot or as two shots spaced 56 days apart.

The immunoSEQ Assay was used to sequence TCRbeta CDR3 regions. After extraction, genomic DNA underwent amplification by bias-controlled multiplex PCR, followed by high-throughput sequencing. On the study's bioinformatics: To quantify the absolute abundance of every unique TCRbeta CDR3 region, sequences were collapsed and filtered. T cell fraction was estimated by normalization of TCRbeta template counts to usable DNA, with usable DNA being measured through amplification of reference genes present in all nucleated cells. Repertoire TCRs were annotated as SARS-CoV-2-specific when V gene, CDR3 amino acid sequence and J gene were exactly matched to a known reactive TCR set. The reference SARS-CoV-2 TCR set was derived from MIRA and filtered for enrichment in COVID-19-positive ImmuneCODE repertoires, a step that removed public or cross-reactive TCRs. Drawing on the MIRA antigens, annotated TCRs were analysed further at the level of specific ORF or position within ORF. Breadth was defined as the number of annotated unique rearrangements divided by the total number of unique productive rearrangements, and depth was defined as the summed frequency of the annotated unique rearrangements. Two-sided Wilcoxon rank-sum tests were applied when comparing TCR breadth between groups. TCRdb obtained this table from immuneACCESS and retained in-frame rearrangements with V and J assigned. These tables miss some clones; where compared with another copy, unresolved V genes account for less than half of the shortfall, and the remainder is unexplained. The V and J calls and the clone size are those of that table, but D and trimming were determined from the DNA. The sample profile shows roughly 400,000 clones; 70% to 90% of them were found once. Clones ranked in the top ten supply approximately 1.9% of the sample.

The treatment or condition label on this specimen signifies: around 19 received Ad26.COV2.S at low or high dose, single or two shots; about 5 received placebo; per-sample allocation not given. For vaccine and placebo recipients, repertoires were sequenced using samples collected on day 63 after the first injection. Cohort 1b enrolled 25 or so adults aged 18-55 years at a single site in Boston, USA, between 29 July and 7 August 2020. Ad26.COV2.S was a replication-incompetent adenovirus type 26 vector expressing a prefusion-stabilized SARS-CoV-2 spike protein from the original Wuhan strain. Of note for this clone: Its target antigen remains unknown. No clone much larger than this one lies a single base away; base qualities are absent.

Study-wide findings and limitations: Comparable non-spike TCR breadth was observed between vaccine and placebo recipients, consistent with only spike being contained in the vaccine. After vaccination, substantial breadth of spike-specific CD8+ and CD4+ T cell responses was reported. The study was not powered to compare responses between vaccine doses or regimens. According to the authors, total T cell responses may have been underestimated by the TCR breadth and depth analyses. Compared with placebo recipients, Ad26.COV2.S recipients showed higher spike-specific TCR breadth (P = 0.0014).

Sequences were derived from peripheral blood, sampled in a trial of Ad26.COV2.S vaccine versus placebo. The TCR sequence derives from a person aged 18-65 years who received the Ad26.COV2.S COVID-19 vaccine or a placebo.

The CDR3: CASSPGISTDTQYF. The DNA sequence is TGTGCCAGCTCACCAGGTATAAGCACAGATACGCAGTATTTT. The sequence is built from TRBV18 and TRBJ2-3; the D gene identity is not certain. The germline ends are 6 bases apart after V is trimmed by 2 bases and J by 0 bases. The CDR3 holds 14 amino acids from the cysteine to the phenylalanine. CDR3 DNA is the only sequence kept; it has 42 bases, read in frame from the first base. According to the germline V gene, CDR1 reads KGHSH and CDR2 reads LQKENI. Reference TRBV18 and TRBJ2-3 genes cover what lies past the CDR3, so the full variable domain is NAGVMQNPRHLVRRRGQEARLRCSPMKGHSHVYWYRQLPEEGLKFMVYLQKENIIDESGMPKERFSAEFPKEGPSILRIQQVVRGDSAAYFCASSPGISTDTQYFGPGTRLTVL.